This T cell receptor (beta chain) is from a study of CD8+CD57+ T cells in acquired aplastic anemia. Study background: Quantities of DNA derived from sorted CD4+ and CD8+ cells averaged approximately 3 ug.

Genomic DNA served as template for TCR beta VDJ and CDR3 profiling. TCRdb fed the reads into MiXCR, producing one record per CDR3 protein. The table lists hundreds of thousands of distinct CDR3 sequences, 65% to 75% of them singletons, with approximately 3.9% in the top ten. V lost 9 bases and J 7 bases, leaving 26 bases between the germline ends. There are 16 residues in the CDR3. CDR1 is KGHDR, CDR2 SFDVKD, per germline. This clonotype was sampled from a human donor in good health, serving as a control. Material: sorted CD4+, CD8+, or CD8+CD57+ T cells (not recorded which) from PBMCs. The V call is TRBV24-1, the J call TRBJ1-2, with D perhaps matching TRBD1 (5 bases). CDR3 protein: CATGLTGDSAYFGYTF. The DNA for the CDR3 is TGTGCCACCGGGTTAACGGGGGACTCGGCTTACTTTGGCTACACCTTC.